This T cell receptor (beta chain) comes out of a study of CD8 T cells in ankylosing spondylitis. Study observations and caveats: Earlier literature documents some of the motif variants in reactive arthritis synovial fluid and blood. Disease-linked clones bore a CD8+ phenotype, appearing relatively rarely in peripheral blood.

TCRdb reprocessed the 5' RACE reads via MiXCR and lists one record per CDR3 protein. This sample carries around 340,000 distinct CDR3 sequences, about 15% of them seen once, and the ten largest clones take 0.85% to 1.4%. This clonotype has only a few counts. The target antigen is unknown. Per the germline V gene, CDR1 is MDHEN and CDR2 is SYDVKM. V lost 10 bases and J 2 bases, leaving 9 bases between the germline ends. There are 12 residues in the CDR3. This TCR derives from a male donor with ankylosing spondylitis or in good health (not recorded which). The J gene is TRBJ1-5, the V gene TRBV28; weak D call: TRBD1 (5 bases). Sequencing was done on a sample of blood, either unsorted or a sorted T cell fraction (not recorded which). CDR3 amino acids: CAIGGGNQPQHF. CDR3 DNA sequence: TGTGCCATTGGGGGAGGCAATCAGCCCCAGCATTTT.